This T cell receptor (beta chain) was retrieved from a study of blood T cell repertoires in COVID-19. Produced via immunoSEQ multiplex PCR; TCRdb's table is partial and in-frame only. The sample has roughly 100,000 clones, about four fifths seen once. CDR3 length equals 14 residues. Per germline, CDR1 SGHRS and CDR2 YFSETQ. Trimming pared 0 bases from V and 5 bases from J, leaving 6 bases between. Seattle researchers signed up patients amid active infection and tracked them longitudinally. The sample taken for sequencing was peripheral blood. This sequence originates from a man older than 75 with COVID-19, enrolled during active disease. The chain uses TRBV5-1 and TRBJ1-6; D is possibly TRBD1 (6 bases). CDR3 protein: CASSLGQDNSPLHF. The CDR3 DNA reads TGCGCCAGCAGCTTGGGACAGGATAATTCACCCCTCCACTTT.